A single sample gave rise to the 18 T cell receptor beta chains below, sequenced in a study of cytomegalovirus exposure and HLA in healthy donors. The PCR made use of 60 Vbeta and 13 Jbeta primers. Sequencing was performed with immunoSEQ multiplex PCR; in TCRdb, only in-frame clones are kept and a portion is missing. The sample has about 120,000 clones, nearly 80% seen once. Sequencing was performed on PBMCs. These receptors all come from a woman aged 40-49 years in good health and CMV-seronegative.

The V and J genes are TRBV29-1 and TRBJ1-1, with D tentatively TRBD1 (6 bases). Germline V gene sequence: CDR1 SQVTM, CDR2 ANQGSEA. V was cut by 3 bases and J by 4 bases, with 12 bases left in between. This CDR3 spans 13 amino acids. CDR3: CSVENQGSTEAFF. CDR3 sequence (DNA): TGCAGCGTTGAGAATCAGGGGAGCACTGAAGCTTTCTTT.

The chain's CDR3 is CASSVDGRGYSLADTQYF. As DNA, the CDR3 is TGTGCCAGCAGCGTAGACGGCAGGGGGTACAGCCTCGCAGATACGCAGTATTTT. The rearrangement uses TRBV9 and TRBJ2-3; 7 bases match TRBD1. Germline V gives CDR1 SGDLS, CDR2 YYNGEE. CDR3 length: 18 amino acids. V was pared by 0 bases and J by 4 bases, with 14 bases of the junction left unmatched.

The gene calls are TRBV27 and TRBJ2-7; 12 bases are shared with TRBD2. The V gene's germline CDR1 is MNHEY and CDR2 SMNVEV (reference sequence). The ends lost 6 bases at V and 0 bases at J; junction bases unmatched: 3. CDR3 size: 15 residues. CDR3 sequence: CASRGLAGNSYEQYF. CDR3 in DNA: TGTGCCAGCAGGGGACTAGCGGGCAACTCCTACGAGCAGTACTTC.

Regarding this clone: The junction does not match germline at one end; this may be a read error. The chain uses TRBV6-1 and TRBJ2-5; TRBD1 aligns across 7 bases. Germline CDR1 reads MNHNS; CDR2 reads SASEGT. CDR3 size: 12 residues. CDR3 region: CASSEPTGVPNF. The DNA of the CDR3 is TGTGCCAGCAGTGAACCAACAGGGGTTCCAAACTTC.

This chain joins TRBV14 and TRBJ2-7; TRBD2 matches 12 bases. The CDR3 contains 13 residues. The V and J ends lost 5 bases and 7 bases, in that order; junction bases with no gene match: 3. Germline V gives CDR1 SGHDN, CDR2 FVKESK. CDR3 coding DNA: TGTGCCAGCAGCTTCGGACTAGCGGGGGAGCAGTACTTC. This codes for CASSFGLAGEQYF.

In this sample, this clone turned up a few times. The chain carries TRBV10-2 and TRBJ1-1, with D possibly being TRBD1 (6 bases). The CDR3 has 17 amino acids. Germline V lookup: CDR1 WSHSY, CDR2 SAAADI. V lost 2 bases, J lost 2 bases, and 18 bases lay in between. CDR3 sequence: CASSEVGGAGSNTEAFF. The DNA for the CDR3 is TGCGCCAGCAGTGAGGTGGGGGGGGCCGGAAGTAACACTGAAGCTTTCTTT.

The gene calls are TRBV18 and TRBJ2-7, with D possibly being TRBD1 (6 bases). Germline values: CDR1 KGHSH, CDR2 LQKENI. The CDR3 length is 14 residues. V was clipped by 5 bases and J by 0 bases, with 11 bases between them. The CDR3 nucleotides read TGTGCCAGCTCAGACAGGCCAGTCTCCTACGAGCAGTACTTC. Amino acid sequence: CASSDRPVSYEQYF.

The chain combines TRBV11-3 with TRBJ2-1; D may be TRBD2 (6 bases). Trimming pared 5 bases from V and 4 bases from J, leaving 12 bases between. Germline-derived CDR1 and CDR2 are SGHNT and YENEEA. The CDR3 runs 14 residues. The CDR3 DNA follows: TGTGCCAGCAGCATTAGTAGCGGTTACAATGAGCAGTTCTTC. This codes for CASSISSGYNEQFF.

The chain is built from TRBV4-2 and TRBJ2-5; a weak D match, TRBD1 (6 bases). CDR3 length: 15 amino acids. The V and J ends lost 2 bases and 1 base respectively, with 11 bases between them. The germline V gene encodes CDR1 LGHNA and CDR2 YNFKEQ. As DNA, the CDR3 is TGTGCCAGCAGCCAACAGACAGGACTCCAAGAGACCCAGTACTTC. Translating gives CASSQQTGLQETQYF.

The chain employs TRBV11-2 and TRBJ2-7, with TRBD2 matching over 9 bases. The V and J ends lost 0 bases and 4 bases, in that order; junction bases with no gene match: 4. This CDR3 is built from 15 residues. The V gene's germline CDR1 is SGHAT and CDR2 FQNNGV. The CDR3 DNA follows: TGTGCCAGCAGCTTAGATCCTAGCGGGATGTACGAGCAGTACTTC. This codes for CASSLDPSGMYEQYF.

The chain combines TRBV5-8 with TRBJ1-5; D unclear. V was pared by 4 bases and J by 2 bases, with 10 bases between. The CDR3 extends over 14 amino acids. Looked up from germline, CDR1 is SGHTS and CDR2 is YDEGEE. CDR3 DNA: TGTGCCAGCAGCCGGAGAGATCGCAATCAGCCCCAGCATTTT. Its protein is CASSRRDRNQPQHF. Using reference TRBV5-8 and TRBJ1-5 for the parts outside the CDR3, the full variable domain is EAGVTQSPTHLIKTRGQQATLRCSPISGHTSVYWYQQALGLGLQFLLWYDEGEERNRGNFPPRFSGRQFPNYSSELNVNALELEDSALYLCASSRRDRNQPQHFGDGTRLSIL.

The chain has TRBV4-1 and TRBJ2-7; 7 positions agree with TRBD1. V trimming: 0 bases; J trimming: 3 bases; junction bases outside the gene matches: 8. The CDR3 covers 16 residues. CDR1 is MGHRA and CDR2 is YSYEKL in the germline V gene. In nucleotides, the CDR3 is TGCGCCAGCAGCCAAGATAGAACTGCAGGGGGCTACGAGCAGTACTTC. This encodes CASSQDRTAGGYEQYF.

The rearrangement joins TRBV18 to TRBJ2-2, with TRBD2 as a possible D gene (5 bases). CDR3 length: 14 residues. The germline CDR1 and CDR2 sequences are KGHSH and LQKENI. The V gene lost 3 bases and the J gene lost 5 bases, with 10 bases spanning the gap. CDR3 loop: CASSPSEGTGELFF. In DNA, the CDR3 is TGTGCCAGCTCACCGTCAGAGGGTACCGGGGAGCTGTTTTTT.

CDR3 protein: CASSLVRDTQYF. As DNA, the CDR3 is TGTGCCAGCAGCTTAGTCCGGGATACGCAGTATTTT. The gene calls are TRBV7-2 and TRBJ2-3; D gene unclear. The CDR3 has 12 residues. Germline CDR1 and CDR2: SGHTA and FQGNSA. V dropped 1 base and J dropped 6 bases, with 5 bases sitting between them.

This clone has only a few counts. The chain carries TRBV19 and TRBJ2-5; 12 bases are shared with TRBD2. Per the germline V gene, CDR1 is LNHDA and CDR2 is SQIVND (reference sequence). The CDR3 totals 18 residues. V lost 4 bases to trimming and J lost 5 bases; unmatched junction nucleotides: 14. This CDR3 reads CASSTTSGRVMDPETQYF. In DNA form, the CDR3 reads TGTGCCAGTAGTACGACTAGCGGGAGAGTAATGGATCCGGAGACCCAGTACTTC.

This clone occurred once. This chain connects TRBV6-5 to TRBJ2-3, with D unresolved. There are 13 residues in the CDR3. The V gene lost 6 bases and the J gene lost 3 bases, with 10 bases spanning the gap. Germline loops: CDR1 MNHEY, CDR2 SVGAGI. The CDR3 region is CASRQFTTDTQYF. In nucleotides, the CDR3 is TGTGCCAGCAGACAGTTTACTACAGATACGCAGTATTTT.

V is TRBV15 and J is TRBJ1-5; 11 nucleotides line up with TRBD1. Trimming took 1 base from V and 6 from J; bases not matched to a gene: 5. Germline lookup yields CDR1 LNHNV and CDR2 YYDKDF (reference sequence). The CDR3 runs 16 residues. The CDR3 DNA follows: TGTGCCACCAGCAGAGGGGACAGGGGGATCGGTCAGCCCCAGCATTTT. This gives the protein CATSRGDRGIGQPQHF.

The chain combines TRBV18 with TRBJ2-5; 8 bases match TRBD1. The CDR3 has 16 amino acids. Losses at the gene ends were 0 bases for V and 4 bases for J; bases not matched to a gene: 7. Germline CDR1 KGHSH, CDR2 LQKENI. The DNA of the CDR3 is TGTGCCAGCTCACCACCGGCCCCAGGGGGCTTAGAGACCCAGTACTTC. This codes for CASSPPAPGGLETQYF. Variable domain in full (rest from reference TRBV18 and TRBJ2-5): NAGVMQNPRHLVRRRGQEARLRCSPMKGHSHVYWYRQLPEEGLKFMVYLQKENIIDESGMPKERFSAEFPKEGPSILRIQQVVRGDSAAYFCASSPPAPGGLETQYFGPGTRLLVL.